This TCR beta chain was captured by sequencing in a study of shared clonotypes between healthy human individuals (dated by TCRdb to between 2020 and 2021). The study in broad terms: The cohort comprised a couple of women and a few men aged 18 to 49 years. Per donor, three plates each were used for CD4 naive and CD4 memory, two for CD8 naive, and one for CD8 memory. To estimate repertoire size and how much clonotype sharing occurs between individuals, the study deeply sequenced the blood TCR repertoires of roughly 5 healthy adults. To increase sequencing depth and limit assay-specific biases, TCR repertoire library preparation and sequencing were carried out by different laboratories using diverse techniques. Each donor's leukapheresis produced roughly between about 0.9 and 9.5 billion PBMCs. General findings and caveats noted by the study authors: Across four donors, 4.5% to 6.5% of naive CD4, approximately 3.6% of naive CD8, under 2.5% of memory CD4, and 0.4% of memory CD8 clonotypes were shared. Sampling was restricted to blood, and TCR repertoires in tissue are likely to differ from TCR repertoires in blood. Naive subsets generally had larger estimated clonotype richness than memory subsets did. The genetic and exposure-history diversity represented was limited by the small number of donors. Compared with non-shared clonotypes, the clonotypes found in all four sorted-subset donors had higher generation probabilities. Incomplete sequencing was indicated by rarefaction of sorted-subset datasets, despite the large sequencing depth. Pairwise subsampling indicated that sequencing depth was expected to affect the degree of clonotype sharing among donors.

TCR CDR3 regions were amplified from genomic DNA by multiplex PCR using the deep immunoSEQ assay. Extracted genomic DNA from each cell subset was spread evenly across all wells of several immunoSEQ 96-well plates, with each plate serving as a replicate. For sorted subsets, roughly 200 ng of genomic DNA, equivalent to some 30,000 T cell genomes, went into each replicate PCR. Purified libraries were measured with a Qubit 3.0 fluorometer, size-checked on a Bioanalyzer 2100, and measured again with the KAPA Library Quantification kit. A separate single-read 150-cycle Illumina NextSeq 550 flow cell was used to sequence each immunoSEQ 96-well plate. On the authors' methods: The immunoSEQ output contained only junctional sequences without quality scores, so filtering could not match that applied to full-length reads. To assign V/J genes and CDR3, sequences were annotated using PyIR, a Python wrapper for IgBLAST v1.9, with IMGT germline references. Reads were removed for weak V/J assignments (E-value above 1e-6), missing CDR3, stop codons, out-of-frame junctions, or ambiguous translated residues. A V3J clonotype was defined by an identical inferred V gene, J gene, and CDR3 amino acid sequence. To compute the percentage overlap between repertoires, the number of shared unique clonotypes was divided by the size of the smaller repertoire. Three approaches were used to assess repertoire richness: RTK rarefaction, the Chao1 estimator, and Recon v2.1 estimates of unobserved clonotypes. OLGA was used to compute generation probabilities for all TCRbeta clonotypes that the gDNA method yielded from a handful of donors. What TCRdb holds here is the immuneACCESS table cut down to in-frame rearrangements. Part of the clones is not present; checked against another copy, under half of the missing clones reflect an unresolved V gene, and the others are unexplained. That table supplies the V and J calls and clone size; D and trimming were determined from the DNA. In this sample the table shows roughly 1.4 million clones, around 98.5% of which occur a single time. Jointly, the top ten make up approximately 0.4% of the sample.

Details on this clone: Its antigen is currently not known. The sample holds no much larger clone one base away, and base qualities are not on file.

V loses 2 bases, J loses 5 bases, and the germline ends lie 22 bases apart. The germline V gene provides CDR1 KGHSH and CDR2 LQKENI. CDR3 length: 17 amino acids, cysteine to phenylalanine. Kept here is only the CDR3 DNA, which spans 51 bases and is read in frame from base 1. Healthy HIV-negative adults with no recently reported acute infections or vaccinations were included as donors. Only Caucasian adults living in Nashville, Tennessee, USA were represented among the donors. CD4+ T cells were enriched by magnetic negative selection, after which naive cells were positively selected on CD45RA and the negative fraction was taken as the memory subset. Blood was collected by leukapheresis, and PBMCs were isolated by Ficoll-Histopaque density gradient centrifugation and then cryopreserved in liquid nitrogen vapor phase. Analytical flow cytometry was used to check the purity and quantity of every magnetically sorted T cell population. Genomic DNA was isolated from every sorted fraction and measured by UV absorbance on a Nanodrop 2000c.

This receptor was obtained from a young man in good health. The material sequenced was naive CD4+ T cells sorted from blood. In light of the paper, this sample's cell subset or site label describes: CD45RA+ positively selected. The V gene is TRBV18 and the J gene is TRBJ2-7; the D gene is perhaps TRBD2, on 5 matching bases. The sequenced DNA is TGTGCCAGCTCACCATTGACCGGGAACACCGCGACCCACGAGCAGTACTTC. Its translation reads: CASSPLTGNTATHEQYF. The full variable domain, completed from the reference TRBV18 and TRBJ2-7 proteins outside the CDR3, reads NAGVMQNPRHLVRRRGQEARLRCSPMKGHSHVYWYRQLPEEGLKFMVYLQKENIIDESGMPKERFSAEFPKEGPSILRIQQVVRGDSAAYFCASSPLTGNTATHEQYFGPGTRLTVT.